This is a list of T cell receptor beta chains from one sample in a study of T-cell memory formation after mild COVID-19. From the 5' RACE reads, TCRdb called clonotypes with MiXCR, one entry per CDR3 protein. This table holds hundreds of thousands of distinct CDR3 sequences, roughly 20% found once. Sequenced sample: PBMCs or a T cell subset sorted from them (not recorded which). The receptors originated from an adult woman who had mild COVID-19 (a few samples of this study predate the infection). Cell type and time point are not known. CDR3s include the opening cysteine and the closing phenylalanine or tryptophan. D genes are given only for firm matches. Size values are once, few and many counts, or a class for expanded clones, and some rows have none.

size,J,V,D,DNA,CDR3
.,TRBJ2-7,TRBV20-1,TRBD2,TGCAGTGCTAGAGATCTTAGCGCTAGCGGGGGTTACGAGCAGTACTTC,CSARDLSASGGYEQYF
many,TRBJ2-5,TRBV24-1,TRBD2,TGTGCCACCAGTGAAGCGGGGTTGGAGACCCAGTACTTC,CATSEAGLETQYF
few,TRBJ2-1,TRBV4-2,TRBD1,TGTGCCAGCAGCCCTCGGGACAGGGGCTACAATGAGCAGTTCTTC,CASSPRDRGYNEQFF
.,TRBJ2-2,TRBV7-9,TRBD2,TGTGCCAGCAGCTACCTACTAGCGGGAGTGGAGACCGGGGAGCTGTTTTTT,CASSYLLAGVETGELFF
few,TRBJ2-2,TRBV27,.,TGTGCCAGCAGTGACGGACCGGCTCGGGTCGGGGAGCTGTTTTTT,CASSDGPARVGELFF
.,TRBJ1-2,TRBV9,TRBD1,TGTGCCAGCAGCCCAGAGGGACAGGCTAACTATGGCTACACCTTC,CASSPEGQANYGYTF
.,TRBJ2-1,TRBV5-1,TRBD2,TGCGCCAGCAGCTGGGGGCCTAGCGGGATGAGCAATGAGCAGTTCTTC,CASSWGPSGMSNEQFF
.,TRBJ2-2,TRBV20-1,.,TGCAGTGCTAGAGCCGCCTCGTACAACAGGGTTGGGGAGCTGTTTTTT,CSARAASYNRVGELFF
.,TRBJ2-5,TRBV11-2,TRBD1,TGTGCCAGCAGCGACCTGGGACAGGGAGTGGAGACCCAGTACTTC,CASSDLGQGVETQYF
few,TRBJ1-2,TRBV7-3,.,TGTGCCAGCAGCTTGCTCCCAGGGAACGTACCTTATGGCTACACCTTC,CASSLLPGNVPYGYTF
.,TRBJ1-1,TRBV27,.,TGTGCCACCTTTAGGCAGGGAAGAACTGAAGCTTTCTTT,CATFRQGRTEAFF
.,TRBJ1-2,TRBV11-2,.,TGTGCCAGCAGCCGTACACTCTATGGCTACACCTTC,CASSRTLYGYTF
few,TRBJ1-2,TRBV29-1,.,TGCAGCGTCGCGACCCCGGACAGTTTTAACTATGGCTACACCTTC,CSVATPDSFNYGYTF
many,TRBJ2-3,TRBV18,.,TGTGCCAGCTCACATAGCGCAAGCACAGATACGCAGTATTTT,CASSHSASTDTQYF
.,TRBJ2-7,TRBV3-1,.,TGTGCCAGCAGCCCCCTTGGGCGCTACGAGCAGTACTTC,CASSPLGRYEQYF
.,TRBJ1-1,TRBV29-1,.,TGCAGCGTTGAGCCAGGCTCGAGGTCTGAAGCTTTCTTT,CSVEPGSRSEAFF
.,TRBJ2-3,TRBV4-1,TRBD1,TGCGCCAGCAGCCAAGAAGTGGTCGAAGGACAGGGCCTCACAGATACGCAGTATTTT,CASSQEVVEGQGLTDTQYF
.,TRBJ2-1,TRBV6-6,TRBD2,TGTGCCAGCAGTTACGAGCGGGAGGGCAATGAGCAGTTCTTC,CASSYEREGNEQFF
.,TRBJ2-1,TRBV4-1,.,TGCGCCAGCAGCCACCCCGACGGGGCTCGTGGCTCCTACAATGAGCAGTTCTTC,CASSHPDGARGSYNEQFF
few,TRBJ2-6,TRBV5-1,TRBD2,TGCGCCAGCAAAGTATTGGCGGGGGGGCCCCGTGGGGCCAACGTCCTGACTTTC,CASKVLAGGPRGANVLTF
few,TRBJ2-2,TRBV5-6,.,TGTGCCAGCAGCTTGGTTCTCCCGAACGTCGGGAACACCGGGGAGCTGTTTTTT,CASSLVLPNVGNTGELFF
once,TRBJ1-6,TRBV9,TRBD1,TGTGCCAGCGGAACAGGGGGCCAGAATTCACCCCTCCACTTT,CASGTGGQNSPLHF
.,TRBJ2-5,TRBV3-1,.,TGTGCCAGCAGCCAAGATCGGGGCGTGAGGACCCAGTACTTC,CASSQDRGVRTQYF
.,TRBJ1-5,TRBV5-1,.,TGCGCCAGCAGCCAAGGGGAGGGTAGCAATCAGCCCCAGCATTTT,CASSQGEGSNQPQHF
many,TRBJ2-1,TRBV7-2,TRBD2,TGTGCCAGCAGCCAACTAGCGGGAGGGCCGGGTGAGCAGTTCTTC,CASSQLAGGPGEQFF
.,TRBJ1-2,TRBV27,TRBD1,TGTGCCAGCAGTTCCCGTATAAGCCCGCCAGGGGGCCTCGACTATGGCTACACCTTC,CASSSRISPPGGLDYGYTF
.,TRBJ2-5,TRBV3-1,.,TGTGCCAGCAGCCAAGATCGAACAGGGCCTAACCAAGAGACCCAGTACTTC,CASSQDRTGPNQETQYF
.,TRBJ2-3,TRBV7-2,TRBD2,TGTGCCAGCAGCTTAAGTGGGACTAGGGGGGATACGCAGTATTTT,CASSLSGTRGDTQYF
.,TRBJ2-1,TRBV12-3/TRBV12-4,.,TGTGCCAGTGTCGGGCTCCCCCCCAATGAGCAGTTCTTC,CASVGLPPNEQFF
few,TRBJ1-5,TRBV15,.,TGTGCCACCAGCAGAGTCCTGGGGGGAAGCAATCAGCCCCAGCATTTT,CATSRVLGGSNQPQHF
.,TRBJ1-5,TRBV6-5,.,TGTGCCAGCAGTTACGATGGATCGATTCAGCCCCAGCATTTT,CASSYDGSIQPQHF
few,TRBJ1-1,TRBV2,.,TGTGCCAGCAGTGAAGCGGAGAGCTCTGAAGCTTTCTTT,CASSEAESSEAFF
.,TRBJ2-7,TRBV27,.,TGTGCCAGCAGCCTTGTCTCACCAGTCTACGAGCAGTACTTC,CASSLVSPVYEQYF
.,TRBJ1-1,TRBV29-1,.,TGCAGCGTTGTTTGGGGGGAGGGCACTGAAGCTTTCTTT,CSVVWGEGTEAFF
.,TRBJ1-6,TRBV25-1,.,TGTGCCAGCAGTGAAGCGAGAAATAATTCACCCCTCCACTTT,CASSEARNNSPLHF
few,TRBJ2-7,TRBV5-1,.,TGCGCCAGCAGCCCCGGTTTAGGGGTGACCTCCTACGAGCAGTACTTC,CASSPGLGVTSYEQYF
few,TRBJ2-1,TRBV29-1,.,TGCAGCGTCCCCGCGGGACAGAGGACCTACAATGAGCAGTTCTTC,CSVPAGQRTYNEQFF
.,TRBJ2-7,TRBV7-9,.,TGTGCCAGCAGTACGAGACGGAGCTCCAGCTCCTACGAGCAGTACTTC,CASSTRRSSSSYEQYF
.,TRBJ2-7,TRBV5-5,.,TGTGCCAGCAGCTCTTTGGGGACCTCCTACGAGCAGTACTTC,CASSSLGTSYEQYF
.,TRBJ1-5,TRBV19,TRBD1,TGTGCCAGTAGTATGTCTTCCGGGACAGGGCTTCAGCCCCAGCATTTT,CASSMSSGTGLQPQHF
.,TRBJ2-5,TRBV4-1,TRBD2,TGCGCCAGCAGCCAAGATCTATCGGGAGGGCCTCGGGAGACCCAGTACTTC,CASSQDLSGGPRETQYF
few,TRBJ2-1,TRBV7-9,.,TGTGCCAGCAGGGACTCCAGGGGCTACAATGAGCAGTTCTTC,CASRDSRGYNEQFF
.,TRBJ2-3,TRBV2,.,TGTGCCAGCAGTGTGAGGGCGGCAGATACGCAGTATTTT,CASSVRAADTQYF
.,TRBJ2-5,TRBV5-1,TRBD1,TGCGCCAGCAGCTTGGTACAGGGGTGGCAAGAGACCCAGTACTTC,CASSLVQGWQETQYF
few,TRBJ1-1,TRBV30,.,TGTGCCTGGAGTAGGAGGGCAGGCGCTGAAGCTTTCTTT,CAWSRRAGAEAFF
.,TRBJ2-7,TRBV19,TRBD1,TGTGCCAGTAGTTTAGGGGACAGGACAATCTACGAGCAGTACTTC,CASSLGDRTIYEQYF
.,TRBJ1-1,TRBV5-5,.,TGTGCCAGCAGCTTCCAGGGTCCCCCGAACACTGAAGCTTTCTTT,CASSFQGPPNTEAFF
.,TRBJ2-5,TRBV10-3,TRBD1,TGTGCCATCAGTCCCGGGACAGGGGTAAAGACCCAGTACTTC,CAISPGTGVKTQYF
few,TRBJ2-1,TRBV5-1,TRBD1,TGCGCCAGCAGCCCGGGGACAGGGGATAATGAGCAGTTCTTC,CASSPGTGDNEQFF
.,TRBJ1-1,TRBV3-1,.,TGTGCCAGCAGCCGCTCCCCCGGGACACTTTCGGGCACTGAAGCTTTCTTT,CASSRSPGTLSGTEAFF
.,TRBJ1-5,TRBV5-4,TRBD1,TGTGCCGGTTCTTGGGCGGACAGGGGCAATCAGCCCCAGCATTTT,CAGSWADRGNQPQHF
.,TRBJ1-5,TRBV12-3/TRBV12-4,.,TGTGCCAGCAGTCCCTCGGGACGGTATAGCAATCAGCCCCAGCATTTT,CASSPSGRYSNQPQHF
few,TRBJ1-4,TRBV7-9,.,TGTGCCAGCAGCAGACAGGAAACAACTAATGAAAAACTGTTTTTT,CASSRQETTNEKLFF
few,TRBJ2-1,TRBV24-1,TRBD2,TGTGCCACCAAGGGTAGCGGGAGTTACAATGAGCAGTTCTTC,CATKGSGSYNEQFF